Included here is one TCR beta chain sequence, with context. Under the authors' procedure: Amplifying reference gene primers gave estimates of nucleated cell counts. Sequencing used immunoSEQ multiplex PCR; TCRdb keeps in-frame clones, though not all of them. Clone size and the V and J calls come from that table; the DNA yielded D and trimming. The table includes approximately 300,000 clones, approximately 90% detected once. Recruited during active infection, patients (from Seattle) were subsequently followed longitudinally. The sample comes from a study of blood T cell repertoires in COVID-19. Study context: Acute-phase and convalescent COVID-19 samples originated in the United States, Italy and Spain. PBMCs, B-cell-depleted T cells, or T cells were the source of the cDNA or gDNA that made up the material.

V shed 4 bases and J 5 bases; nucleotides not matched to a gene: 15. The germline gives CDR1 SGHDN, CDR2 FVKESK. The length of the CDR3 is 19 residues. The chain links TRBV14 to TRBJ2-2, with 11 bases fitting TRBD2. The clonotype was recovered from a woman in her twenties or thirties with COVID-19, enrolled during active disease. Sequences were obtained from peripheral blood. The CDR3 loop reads CASSPSSPQLAGVTGELFF. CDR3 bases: TGTGCCAGCAGCCCGTCGTCCCCTCAACTAGCGGGAGTGACCGGGGAGCTGTTTTTT.